This passage covers 2 T cell receptor beta chains from one sample sequenced in a study of blood T cell repertoires in COVID-19. Assay: immunoSEQ multiplex PCR; the TCRdb copy retains only in-frame clones and omits some. The sample shows some 26,000 clones, 76% of them seen only once. The sample was peripheral blood. These receptors all stem from a man between 65 and 85 years old with acute or convalescent COVID-19.

V usage is TRBV5-1 and J usage is TRBJ2-3, with D possibly being TRBD1 (5 bases). Looked up from germline, CDR1 is SGHRS and CDR2 is YFSETQ. V dropped 0 bases and J dropped 4 bases, with 12 bases sitting between them. The CDR3 has 15 amino acids. Written as DNA, the CDR3 is TGCGCCAGCAGCTTGGGACAGAGGTCCTCAGATACGCAGTATTTT. Translated, it gives CASSLGQRSSDTQYF. Filled out from reference TRBV5-1 and TRBJ2-3, the complete variable domain reads KAGVTQTPRYLIKTRGQQVTLSCSPISGHRSVSWYQQTPGQGLQFLFEYFSETQRNKGNFPGRFSGRQFSNSRSEMNVSTLELGDSALYLCASSLGQRSSDTQYFGPGTRLTVL.

This clone appeared a single time. The V and J genes are TRBV15 and TRBJ2-1; D not certain. V was clipped by 0 bases and J by 7 bases, with 10 bases between them. The CDR3 is made up of 14 amino acids. The germline V gene encodes CDR1 LNHNV and CDR2 YYDKDF (reference sequence). CDR3 in DNA: TGTGCCACCAGCAGAGATACGGGTCGAAATGAGCAGTTCTTC. Translation gives CATSRDTGRNEQFF.